This T cell receptor beta chain stems from a study of control samples from healthy donors and cancer patients (dated by TCRdb to the early 2020s). With regard to this clone: Its cognate antigen has yet to be identified. Base-call qualities are not available, and no considerably larger clone is one nucleotide away.

Libraries were prepared through the immunoSEQ multiplex PCR assay. TCRdb mirrors the immuneACCESS table, restricted to in-frame sequences. Some clones are absent from its copies; in checked studies, under half trace to an unresolved V gene, and the reason for the others is unknown. This sample comprises about 130,000 clones, around 92% of them detected only once. The ten top clones hold about 2.2% of the sample. V has 5 bases trimmed and J has 0 bases trimmed; junction bases matching no gene number 3. The germline V gene supplies CDR1 MNHEY and CDR2 SVGAGI. The CDR3 starts with the cysteine, ends with the phenylalanine, and has 15 residues. The kept DNA is CDR3 alone, 45 bases in frame from the first base.

The chain links TRBV6-5 with TRBJ1-3; TRBD1 matches 8 bases in the middle. The source material was blood. This sequence originates from a woman in her 50s in good health. The DNA reads TGTGCCAGCAGTAGGACAGGGATCTCTGGAAACACCATATATTTT. This translates into CASSRTGISGNTIYF.